The sequence of this T cell receptor (beta chain) was determined in a study of response to subunit inactivated influenza vaccine. Trimming stripped 6 bases from V and 0 bases from J, with 9 bases between. Germline CDR1 MNHEY, CDR2 SVGEGT. This CDR3 spans 13 amino acids. A single record per CDR3 protein comes from TCRdb applying MiXCR to the RT-PCR reads. The sample shows 450,000 to 600,000 distinct CDR3 sequences, around 8% of them seen only once. The receptor was derived from a man in his fifties or sixties who received an inactivated influenza vaccine. V is TRBV6-2 or TRBV6-3 and J is TRBJ2-7; unclear D gene. This specimen consisted of PBMCs from blood, obtained about 24 months after vaccination. The chain's CDR3 is CASRNPGSYEQYF. The DNA of the CDR3 is TGTGCCAGCAGAAACCCAGGCTCCTACGAGCAGTACTTC.